This T cell receptor beta chain is drawn from a study of beta chain features in type 1 diabetes. Findings and caveats of the study: The naive, central memory and Treg TCRB repertoires showed an apparent similarity that was greater among patients than among healthy donors. In all four CD4+ subsets, TCRB CDR3 length was significantly, moderately reduced in type 1 diabetes.

Note on this clone: Its antigen remains unidentified.

Sorting with CD45RO/CCR7/CD25/CD127/CD95/CD27 yielded naive, central memory, regulatory and stem-like memory CD4+ cells. Purities in excess of 98% were seen in all sorted populations. The CDR3 covers 13 residues. Trimming at V came to 6 bases and at J to 5 bases, leaving 2 bases not matched to a gene. From germline, CDR1 is MNHEY and CDR2 SVGAGI. The isolated RNA, all of it, was reverse transcribed, so expressed TCRB transcripts were what got sequenced. Generated by immunoSEQ multiplex PCR, the TCRdb table keeps only in-frame clones and is missing some. The table shows approximately 150,000 clones, with about 10% occurring only once.

This chain connects TRBV6-5 to TRBJ2-5; 11 nucleotides align to TRBD2. This sequence originates from a man between 18 and 29 years old in good health. The specimen sequenced was naive CD4+ T cells from blood. CDR3 sequence: CASSPSGGETQYF. The CDR3, as DNA: TGTGCCAGCAGCCCTAGCGGGGGGGAGACCCAGTACTTC.